This T cell receptor beta chain was sequenced in a study of cytomegalovirus exposure and HLA in healthy donors. Study findings and constraints: Segments of the TCR beta V type were, in most cases, productive about 87% or about 30% of the time in an earlier analysis. A later examination showed that TCR association rates differed by HLA locus, with DRB1 most and HLA-C fewest. Sequences of the TCR beta chain were said to predict the HLA-A and HLA-B alleles of most subjects accurately.

This CDR3 has 17 residues. Regarding this clone: Its specificity is not known.

The PCR made use of 60 Vbeta and 13 Jbeta primers. In the authors' methods: In a later analysis, of 80 million or so unique beta chains, roughly 11 million appeared in at least two donors. Some clones are missing from TCRdb's copy, which holds only in-frame ones; the method was immunoSEQ multiplex PCR. V and J calls and clone size come straight from that table; D and trimming were deduced from the DNA. The sample records 150,000 to 200,000 clones, 70% to 90% being singletons. Sequenced sample: PBMCs. The V and J genes are TRBV21-1 and TRBJ1-2. TRBV21-1 represents a pseudogene. The TCR was taken from a young woman in good health and CMV-seropositive. The CDR3 sequence: CASSKKPYPSVYYGYTF. CDR3 bases: TGTGCCAGCAGCAAAAAACCCTACCCGAGCGTGTACTATGGCTACACCTTC.